The source of this T cell receptor (beta chain) is a study of monozygotic twins with cystic fibrosis. In the study overall: Library input was about 3.3 micrograms of fragmented DNA, with approximately 14 PCR cycles.

On this clone: The antigen is unknown.

Trimming at V came to 2 bases and at J to 5 bases, leaving 8 bases not matched to a gene. This CDR3 has 16 residues. Germline V gene data show CDR1 as MNHEY and CDR2 as SVGAGI. Overall study findings and caveats: No link emerged between shared CDR3 counts and age, concordance or severity. Unrelated CF individuals shared fewer identical clonotypes than monozygotic CF twins. Low clonality (median around 0.009) suggested a mostly naive repertoire.

The method was immunoSEQ multiplex PCR; TCRdb's version includes in-frame clones alone and lacks a portion of them. The table has some 31,000 clones, around four fifths seen once. Sequenced: blood. The source is a girl between 2 and 10 years old with cystic fibrosis. V and J are TRBV6-5 and TRBJ2-2; TRBD2 matches 7 bases. The CDR3 DNA follows: TGTGCCAGCAGTTACGGCGGGAGCGGTGGGACCGGGGAGCTGTTTTTT. This gives the protein CASSYGGSGGTGELFF.